This T cell receptor beta chain emerged from a study of metastatic and nonmetastatic thyroid tumors. Each patient went into thyroid surgery without having received any treatment. The germline V gene has CDR1 SEHNR and CDR2 FQNEAQ (reference sequence). CDR3 length: 17 residues. The V and J ends lost 6 bases and 0 bases respectively, with 17 bases between them. Only a few counts were recorded for this clone. With MiXCR, TCRdb called clones anew from the PCR reads. The sample yields some 21,000 clones, 9% to 15% seen once. Sequenced material: blood. This receptor was taken from a male donor with papillary thyroid cancer or a benign thyroid nodule (not recorded which). Some clones in this sample may be carry-over from other donors' samples. The chain recombines TRBV7-9 with TRBJ1-4; D call uncertain. CDR3 sequence (DNA): TGTGCCAGCAGTTCCCAGGAAACCTTTGCAACTAATGAAAAACTGTTTTTT. Translation gives CASSSQETFATNEKLFF.